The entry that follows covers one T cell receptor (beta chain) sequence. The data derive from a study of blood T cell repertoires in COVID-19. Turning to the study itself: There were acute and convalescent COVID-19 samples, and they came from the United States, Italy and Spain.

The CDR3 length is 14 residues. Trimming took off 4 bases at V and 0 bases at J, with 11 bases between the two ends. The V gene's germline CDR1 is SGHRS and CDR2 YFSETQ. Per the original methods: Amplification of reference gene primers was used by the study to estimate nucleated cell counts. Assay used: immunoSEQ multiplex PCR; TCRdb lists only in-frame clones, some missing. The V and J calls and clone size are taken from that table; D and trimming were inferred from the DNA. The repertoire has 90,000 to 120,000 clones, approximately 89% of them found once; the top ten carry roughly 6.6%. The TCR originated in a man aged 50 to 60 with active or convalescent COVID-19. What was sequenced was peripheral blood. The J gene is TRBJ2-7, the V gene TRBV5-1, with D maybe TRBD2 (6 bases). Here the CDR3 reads CASSIAVSSYEQYF. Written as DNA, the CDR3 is TGCGCCAGCAGCATAGCGGTGAGCTCCTACGAGCAGTACTTC.